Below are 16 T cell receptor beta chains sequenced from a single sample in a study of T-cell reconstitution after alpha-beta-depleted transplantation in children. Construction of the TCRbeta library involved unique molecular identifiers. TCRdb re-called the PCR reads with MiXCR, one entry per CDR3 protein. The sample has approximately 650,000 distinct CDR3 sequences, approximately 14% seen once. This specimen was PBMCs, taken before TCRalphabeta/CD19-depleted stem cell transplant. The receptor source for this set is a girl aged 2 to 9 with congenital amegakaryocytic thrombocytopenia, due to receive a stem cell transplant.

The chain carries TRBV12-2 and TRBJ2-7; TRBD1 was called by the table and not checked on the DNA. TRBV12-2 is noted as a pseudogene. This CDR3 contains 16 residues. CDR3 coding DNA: TGTGCAAGTCGCTCCCCAGGGGGGTTTCTCATCCACGAGCAGTACTTC. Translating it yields CASRSPGGFLIHEQYF.

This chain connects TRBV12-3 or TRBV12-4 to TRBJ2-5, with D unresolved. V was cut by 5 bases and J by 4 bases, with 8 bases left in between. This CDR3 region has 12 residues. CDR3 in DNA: TGTGCCAGCAGTCGTTTTACAGAGACCCAGTACTTC. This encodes CASSRFTETQYF.

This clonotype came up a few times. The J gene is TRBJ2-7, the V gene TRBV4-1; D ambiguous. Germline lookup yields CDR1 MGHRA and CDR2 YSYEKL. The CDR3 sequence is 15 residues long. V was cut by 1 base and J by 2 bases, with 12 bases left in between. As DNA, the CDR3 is TGCGCCAGCAGCCAAGGTTCGTATAGGGCCTACGAGCAGTACTTC. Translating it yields CASSQGSYRAYEQYF.

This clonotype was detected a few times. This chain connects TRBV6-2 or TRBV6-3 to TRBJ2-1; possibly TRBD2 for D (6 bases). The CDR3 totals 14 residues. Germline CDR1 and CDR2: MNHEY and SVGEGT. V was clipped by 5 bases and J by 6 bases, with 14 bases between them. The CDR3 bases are TGTGCCAGCAGTACCGCATATAGCGGCAATGAGCAGTTCTTC. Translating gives CASSTAYSGNEQFF.

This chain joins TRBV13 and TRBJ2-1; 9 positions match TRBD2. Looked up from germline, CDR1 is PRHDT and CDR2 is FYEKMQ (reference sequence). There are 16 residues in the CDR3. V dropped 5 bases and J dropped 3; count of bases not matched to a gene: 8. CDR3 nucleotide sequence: TGTGCCAGCAGCACCTTAGCGGGAGCTCACTACAATGAGCAGTTCTTC. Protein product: CASSTLAGAHYNEQFF.

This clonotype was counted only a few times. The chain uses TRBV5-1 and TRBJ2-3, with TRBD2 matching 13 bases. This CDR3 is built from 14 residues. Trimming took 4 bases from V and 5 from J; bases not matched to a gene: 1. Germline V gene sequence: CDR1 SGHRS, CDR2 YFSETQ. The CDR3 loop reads CASSRTSGRDTQYF. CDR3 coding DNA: TGCGCCAGCAGCCGGACTAGCGGGAGAGATACGCAGTATTTT.

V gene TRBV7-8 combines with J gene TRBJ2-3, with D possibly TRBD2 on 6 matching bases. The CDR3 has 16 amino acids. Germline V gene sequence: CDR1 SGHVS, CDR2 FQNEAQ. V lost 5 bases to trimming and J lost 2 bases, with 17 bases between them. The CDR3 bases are TGTGCCAGCAGCCCTGTTGGTGGCGGGAACACAGATACGCAGTATTTT. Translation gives CASSPVGGGNTDTQYF.

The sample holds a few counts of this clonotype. This chain's CDR3 is CASSSRDARDIQYF. The DNA for the CDR3 is TGCGCCAGCAGCAGCAGGGACGCGAGGGACATTCAGTACTTC. J is TRBJ2-4 and V is TRBV5-1; D is possibly TRBD1 or TRBD2 (5 bases each). The CDR3 has 14 residues. With 4 bases removed from V and 8 bases from J, the gap between germline ends came to 16 bases. In germline, CDR1 is SGHRS, CDR2 YFSETQ. Variable domain in full (rest from reference TRBV5-1 and TRBJ2-4): KAGVTQTPRYLIKTRGQQVTLSCSPISGHRSVSWYQQTPGQGLQFLFEYFSETQRNKGNFPGRFSGRQFSNSRSEMNVSTLELGDSALYLCASSSRDARDIQYFGAGTRLSVL.

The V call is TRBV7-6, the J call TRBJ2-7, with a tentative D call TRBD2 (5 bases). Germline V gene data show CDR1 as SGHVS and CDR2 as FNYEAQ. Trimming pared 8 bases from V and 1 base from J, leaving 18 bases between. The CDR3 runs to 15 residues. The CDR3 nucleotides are TGTGCCAGCGCCCCGTTTTTGAGGGATTCCTACGAGCAGTACTTC. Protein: CASAPFLRDSYEQYF.

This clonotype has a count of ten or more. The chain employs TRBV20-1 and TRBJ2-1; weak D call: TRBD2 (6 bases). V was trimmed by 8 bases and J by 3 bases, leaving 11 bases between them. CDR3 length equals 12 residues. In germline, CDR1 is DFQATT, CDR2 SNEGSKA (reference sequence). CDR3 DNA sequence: TGCAGTCTAGCTAGCGACTACAATGAGCAGTTCTTC. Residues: CSLASDYNEQFF.

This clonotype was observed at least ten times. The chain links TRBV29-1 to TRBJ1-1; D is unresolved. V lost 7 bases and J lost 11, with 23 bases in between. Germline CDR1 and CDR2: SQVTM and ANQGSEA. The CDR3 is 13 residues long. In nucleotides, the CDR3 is TGCAGCGCCATATCTTTTTTATCTAGGAAGGCTTTCTTT. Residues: CSAISFLSRKAFF.

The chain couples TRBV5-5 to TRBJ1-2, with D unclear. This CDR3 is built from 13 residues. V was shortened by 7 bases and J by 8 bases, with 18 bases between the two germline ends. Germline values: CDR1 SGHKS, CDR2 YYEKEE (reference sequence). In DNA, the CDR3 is TGTGCCAGCTCTCCGGGGATTTTAGGCGGCTACACCTTC. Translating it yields CASSPGILGGYTF.

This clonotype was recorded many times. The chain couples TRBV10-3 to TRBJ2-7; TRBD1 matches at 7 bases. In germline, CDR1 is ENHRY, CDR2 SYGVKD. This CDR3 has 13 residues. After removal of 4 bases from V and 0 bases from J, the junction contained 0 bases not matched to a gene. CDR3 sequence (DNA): TGTGCCATCAGTGGGACAGGCTCCTACGAGCAGTACTTC. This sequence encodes CAISGTGSYEQYF.

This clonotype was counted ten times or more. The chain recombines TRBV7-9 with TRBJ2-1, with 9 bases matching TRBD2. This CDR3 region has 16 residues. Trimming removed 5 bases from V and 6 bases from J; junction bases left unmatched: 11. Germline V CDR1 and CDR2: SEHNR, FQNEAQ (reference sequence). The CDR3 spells CASSLRASGIANEQFF. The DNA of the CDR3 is TGTGCCAGCAGCCTCCGCGCTAGCGGGATCGCCAATGAGCAGTTCTTC.

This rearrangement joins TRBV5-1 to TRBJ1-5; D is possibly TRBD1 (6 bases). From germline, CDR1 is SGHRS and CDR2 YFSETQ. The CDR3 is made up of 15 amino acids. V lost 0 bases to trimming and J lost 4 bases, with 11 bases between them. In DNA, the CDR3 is TGCGCCAGCAGCTTGGCAGGGGCTCTTAATCAGCCCCAGCATTTT. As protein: CASSLAGALNQPQHF.

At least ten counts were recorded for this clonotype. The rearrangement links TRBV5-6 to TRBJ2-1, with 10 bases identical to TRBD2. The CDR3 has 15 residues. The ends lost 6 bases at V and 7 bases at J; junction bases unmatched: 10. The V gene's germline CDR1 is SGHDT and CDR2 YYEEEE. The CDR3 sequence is CASTRGVAGGNEQFF. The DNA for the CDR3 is TGTGCCAGCACCCGAGGGGTAGCGGGAGGAAATGAGCAGTTCTTC.